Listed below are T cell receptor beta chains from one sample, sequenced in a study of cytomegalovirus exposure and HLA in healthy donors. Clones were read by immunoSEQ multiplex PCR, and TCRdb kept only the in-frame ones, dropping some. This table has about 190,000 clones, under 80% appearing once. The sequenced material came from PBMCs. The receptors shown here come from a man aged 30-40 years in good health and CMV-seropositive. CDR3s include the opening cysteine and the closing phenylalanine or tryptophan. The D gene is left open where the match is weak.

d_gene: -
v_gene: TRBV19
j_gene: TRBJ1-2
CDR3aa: CASRPTGFEGGYTF

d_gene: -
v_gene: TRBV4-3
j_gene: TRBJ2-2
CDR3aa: CASSQGINTGELFF

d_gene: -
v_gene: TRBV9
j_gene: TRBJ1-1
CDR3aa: CAHWEPTEAFF

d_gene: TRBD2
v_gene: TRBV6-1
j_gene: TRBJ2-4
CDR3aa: CASSDPTSGGAAAKNIQYF

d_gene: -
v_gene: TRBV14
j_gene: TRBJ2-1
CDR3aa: CASSQVGGGYNEQFF

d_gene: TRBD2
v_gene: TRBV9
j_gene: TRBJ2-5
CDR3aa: CASSPSGGYQETQYF

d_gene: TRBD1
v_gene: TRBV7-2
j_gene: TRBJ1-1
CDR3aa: CASSAMTGGYTEAFF

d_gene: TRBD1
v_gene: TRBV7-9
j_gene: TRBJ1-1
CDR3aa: CASGTGAMWTEAFF

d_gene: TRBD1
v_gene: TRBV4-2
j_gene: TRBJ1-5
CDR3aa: CASSQVGGEIGQPQHF

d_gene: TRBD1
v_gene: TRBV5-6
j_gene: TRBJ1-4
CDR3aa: CASSTFRDRGANEKLFF

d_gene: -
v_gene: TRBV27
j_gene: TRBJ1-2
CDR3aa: CASSKSSHNYGYTF

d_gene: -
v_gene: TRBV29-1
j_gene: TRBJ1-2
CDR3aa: CSVGGEGYTF

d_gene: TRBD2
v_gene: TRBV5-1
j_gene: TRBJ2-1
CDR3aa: CASRPLAVADNEQFF

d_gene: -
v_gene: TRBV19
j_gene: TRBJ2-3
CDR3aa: CASSPRRQTDTQYF

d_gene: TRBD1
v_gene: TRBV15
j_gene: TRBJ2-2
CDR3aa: CATSLDRAAGELFF

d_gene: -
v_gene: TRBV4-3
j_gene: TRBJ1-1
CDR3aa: CASSQVGDMNTEAFF

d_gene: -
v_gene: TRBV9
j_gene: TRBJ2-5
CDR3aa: CASSVGGDSQTQYF

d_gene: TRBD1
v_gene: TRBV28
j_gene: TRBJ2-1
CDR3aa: CASSPSTGAYNEQFF

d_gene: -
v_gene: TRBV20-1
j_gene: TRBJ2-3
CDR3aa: CSAPSGNTQYF

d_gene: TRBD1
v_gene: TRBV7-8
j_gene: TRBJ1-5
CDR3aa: CASSFDTGAQPQHF

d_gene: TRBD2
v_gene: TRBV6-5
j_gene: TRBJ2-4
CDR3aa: CASSYSSPGGIQYF

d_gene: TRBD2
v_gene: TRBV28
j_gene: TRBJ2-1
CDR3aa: CASSPPVGSGTYNEQFF

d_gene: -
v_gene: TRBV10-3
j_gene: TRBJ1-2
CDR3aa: CAISESGGYGYTF

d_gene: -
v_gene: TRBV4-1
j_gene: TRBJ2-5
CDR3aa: CASSPSGQETQYF

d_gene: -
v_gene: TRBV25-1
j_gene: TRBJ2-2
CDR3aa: CASSEQTGRGELFF

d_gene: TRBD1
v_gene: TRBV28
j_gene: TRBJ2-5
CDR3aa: CASLRPGGRETQYF

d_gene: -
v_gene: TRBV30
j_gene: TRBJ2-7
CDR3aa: CAWRGGVAYEQYF

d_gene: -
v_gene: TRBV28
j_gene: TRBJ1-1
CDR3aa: CASGYRVGDTEAFF

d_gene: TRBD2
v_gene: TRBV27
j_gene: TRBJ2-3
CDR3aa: CASALGLAGRTQYF

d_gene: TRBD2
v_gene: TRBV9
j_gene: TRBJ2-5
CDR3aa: CASSLGLAPREQYF

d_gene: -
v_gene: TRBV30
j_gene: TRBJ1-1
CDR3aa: CAWNSQGGTEAFF

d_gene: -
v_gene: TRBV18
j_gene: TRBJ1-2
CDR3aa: CASSPPAGWAGYTF

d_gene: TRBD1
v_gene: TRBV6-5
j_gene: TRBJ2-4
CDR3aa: CASHPGDRVKNIQYF

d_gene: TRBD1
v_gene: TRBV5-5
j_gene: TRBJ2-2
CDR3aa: CASSTRTGENTGELFF

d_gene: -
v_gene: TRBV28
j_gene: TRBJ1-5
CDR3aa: CASSFGRRNQPQHF

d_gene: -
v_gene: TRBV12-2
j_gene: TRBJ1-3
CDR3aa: CASRWRGASGGEFSGNTIYF

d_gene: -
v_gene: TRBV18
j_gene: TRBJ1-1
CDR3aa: CASSPPGGMNTKAFF

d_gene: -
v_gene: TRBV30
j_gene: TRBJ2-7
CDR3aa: CAWSSGGEQYF

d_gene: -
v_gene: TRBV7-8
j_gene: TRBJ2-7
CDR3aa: CASSLDSHPSSEQYF

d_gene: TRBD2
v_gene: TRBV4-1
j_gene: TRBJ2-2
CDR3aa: CASSQLRGGLGTGELFF

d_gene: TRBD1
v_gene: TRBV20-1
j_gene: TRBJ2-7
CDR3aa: CSARDSYEQYF

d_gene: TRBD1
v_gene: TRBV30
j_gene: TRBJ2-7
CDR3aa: CAWSATEYWDRPYEQYF

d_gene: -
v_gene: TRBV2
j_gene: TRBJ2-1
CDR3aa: CASSPGGYNEQFF

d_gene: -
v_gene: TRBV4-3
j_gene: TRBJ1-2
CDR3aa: CASSRSLGTGYGYTF

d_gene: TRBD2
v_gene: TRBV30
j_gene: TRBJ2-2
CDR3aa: CAWSVEGGAGGPRAGELFF

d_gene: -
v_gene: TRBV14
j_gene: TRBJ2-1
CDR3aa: CASSQKGRVWNEQFF

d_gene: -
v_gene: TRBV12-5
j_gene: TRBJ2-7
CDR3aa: CASAMDSPSYEQYF

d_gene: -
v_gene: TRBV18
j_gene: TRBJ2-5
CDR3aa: CASSPRTPGDQETQYF

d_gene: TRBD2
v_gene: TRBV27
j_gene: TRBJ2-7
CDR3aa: CASRFTGTRVYEQYF

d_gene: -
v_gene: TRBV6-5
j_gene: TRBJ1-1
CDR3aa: CASSRRQDRGTEAFF

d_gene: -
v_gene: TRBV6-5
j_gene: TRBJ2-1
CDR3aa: CASQRVGTNEQFF